These T cell receptor beta chains were read from a single sample in a study of cytomegalovirus exposure and HLA in healthy donors. TCRdb's copy holds only in-frame clones and misses some; the assay was immunoSEQ multiplex PCR. The table has about 130,000 clones, about 74% seen once. Sequencing was carried out using PBMCs. Receptor source: a young man in good health and CMV-seronegative. Both conserved end residues are part of each CDR3. D genes are given only for firm matches. A row's size may be missing; if present it is once, few, many or a size class.

>few|TRBV6-1|-|TRBJ2-7
CASRGGGDEQYF
TGTGCCAGCAGGGGAGGGGGGGACGAGCAGTACTTC
>few|TRBV6-1|-|TRBJ2-7
CASSEKGRLARNEQYF
TGTGCCAGCAGTGAAAAAGGTCGTCTAGCGCGGAACGAGCAGTACTTC
>-|TRBV5-8|TRBD2|TRBJ2-1
CASSLVRGTSGVNEQFF
TGTGCCAGCAGCTTGGTTAGGGGGACTAGCGGGGTTAATGAGCAGTTCTTC
>-|TRBV2|TRBD1|TRBJ1-6
CASSNLGQVYNSPLHF
TGTGCCAGCAGTAACCTCGGACAGGTCTATAATTCACCCCTCCACTTT
>-|TRBV6-6|-|TRBJ2-1
CASSPGVNEQFF
TGTGCCAGCAGCCCAGGGGTCAATGAGCAGTTCTTC
>-|TRBV4-1|-|TRBJ2-1
CASSQPRAGVNEQFF
TGCGCCAGCAGCCAACCCCGGGCAGGGGTCAATGAGCAGTTCTTC
>-|TRBV5-1|TRBD2|TRBJ2-6
CASSLGGLAGNSGANVLTF
TGCGCCAGCAGCTTGGGGGGACTAGCGGGAAACTCTGGGGCCAACGTCCTGACTTTC
>-|TRBV11-2|-|TRBJ1-2
CASSSEGVGYGYTF
TGTGCCAGCAGCTCAGAGGGCGTCGGATATGGCTACACCTTC
>once|TRBV29-1|-|TRBJ1-1
CSVEAGSEAFF
TGCAGCGTTGAAGCGGGATCTGAAGCTTTCTTT
>-|TRBV7-2|TRBD2|TRBJ2-1
CASSLAGLAGRYNEQFF
TGTGCCAGCAGCTTAGCGGGACTAGCGGGACGGTACAATGAGCAGTTCTTC
>-|TRBV28|TRBD1|TRBJ2-7
CASSAGQGGRFYEQYF
TGTGCCAGCAGTGCTGGACAGGGGGGAAGGTTCTACGAGCAGTACTTC
>-|TRBV11-3|-|TRBJ2-1
CASSLETSNEQFF
TGTGCCAGCAGCTTAGAGACTAGCAATGAGCAGTTCTTC
>-|TRBV28|-|TRBJ2-3
CASSSGSPTDTQYF
TGTGCCAGCAGTTCCGGGAGTCCCACAGATACGCAGTATTTT
>-|TRBV6-1|-|TRBJ1-5
CASMRVSNQPQHF
TGTGCCAGCATGAGGGTTAGCAATCAGCCCCAGCATTTT
>-|TRBV5-1|TRBD2|TRBJ2-5
CASSGGLASGRETQYF
TGCGCCAGCAGCGGGGGTTTGGCTAGCGGTAGGGAGACCCAGTACTTC
>-|TRBV28|-|TRBJ2-7
CASSLSHEQYF
TGTGCCAGCAGCCTGTCCCACGAGCAGTACTTC
>-|TRBV6-5|-|TRBJ2-7
CASSARRPPYEQYF
TGTGCCAGCAGTGCTAGAAGACCCCCCTACGAGCAGTACTTC
>-|TRBV5-1|TRBD2|TRBJ2-3
CASSLASGSTDTQYF
TGCGCCAGCAGCTTGGCTAGCGGTAGCACAGATACGCAGTATTTT
>-|TRBV5-1|-|TRBJ1-1
CASSLAQGTEAFF
TGCGCCAGCAGCTTGGCCCAGGGGACGGAGGCTTTCTTT
>-|TRBV6-5|-|TRBJ2-7
CASSYSGTEQYF
TGTGCCAGCAGTTACTCAGGGACAGAGCAGTACTTC
>-|TRBV5-6|-|TRBJ2-7
CASSLGGTPYEQYF
TGTGCCAGCAGCTTAGGGGGTACCCCCTACGAGCAGTACTTC
>-|TRBV5-1|TRBD2|TRBJ2-3
CASKGLAGGDTQYF
TGCGCCAGCAAGGGACTAGCGGGAGGAGATACGCAGTATTTT
>-|TRBV5-1|TRBD2|TRBJ2-7
CASSYLAGGGEQYF
TGCGCCAGCAGCTATCTAGCGGGAGGAGGCGAGCAGTACTTC
>-|TRBV27|-|TRBJ2-3
CASSRGRTDTQYF
TGTGCCAGCAGCCGGGGTCGCACAGATACGCAGTATTTT
>-|TRBV5-8|-|TRBJ2-6
CASSLVVRGTSGANVLTF
TGTGCCAGCAGCTTGGTGGTGCGAGGTACTTCTGGGGCCAACGTCCTGACTTTC
>few|TRBV6-1|-|TRBJ1-5
CASRAGYSNQPQHF
TGTGCCAGCAGGGCGGGGTATAGCAATCAGCCCCAGCATTTT
>-|TRBV12-5|TRBD2|TRBJ2-5
CASAPVGLAGSETQYF
TGTGCTAGTGCCCCCGTGGGACTAGCGGGATCGGAGACCCAGTACTTC
>-|TRBV6-5|TRBD1|TRBJ2-1
CASSRDRLSYNEQFF
TGTGCCAGCAGTAGGGACAGATTATCCTACAATGAGCAGTTCTTC
>-|TRBV7-2|-|TRBJ1-1
CASSSQGNTEAFF
TGTGCCAGCAGCTCACAGGGGAACACTGAAGCTTTCTTT
>-|TRBV5-1|TRBD1|TRBJ2-3
CASSLAETGVWGTDTQYF
TGCGCCAGCAGCTTAGCCGAGACAGGGGTTTGGGGCACAGATACGCAGTATTTT
>-|TRBV14|-|TRBJ2-7
CASSQWQGASSYEQYF
TGTGCCAGCAGCCAATGGCAAGGGGCGAGCTCCTACGAGCAGTACTTC
>few|TRBV30|-|TRBJ1-3
CAWTGGGQAVTGNTIYF
TGTGCCTGGACCGGGGGGGGGCAGGCGGTAACTGGAAACACCATATATTTT
>once|TRBV27|TRBD1|TRBJ2-7
CASSPGTGTLPYEQYF
TGTGCCAGCAGTCCCGGGACAGGGACCTTACCCTACGAGCAGTACTTC
>-|TRBV5-1|-|TRBJ2-3
CASNLEVPDSTDTQYF
TGCGCCAGCAACTTGGAAGTGCCAGATAGCACAGATACGCAGTATTTT
>once|TRBV27|TRBD2|TRBJ2-7
CASSSSGGSSYEQYF
TGTGCCAGCAGTTCTAGCGGCGGAAGCTCCTACGAGCAGTACTTC
>-|TRBV5-1|TRBD2|TRBJ2-3
CASSLAAGGRTDTQYF
TGCGCCAGCAGCTTGGCGGCGGGAGGCCGCACAGATACGCAGTATTTT
>-|TRBV2|TRBD1|TRBJ1-1
CASSVAGGDTEAFF
TGTGCCAGCAGTGTGGCAGGGGGAGACACTGAAGCTTTCTTT
>-|TRBV2|-|TRBJ1-2
CASSDLGGQSGYTF
TGTGCCAGCAGTGACTTGGGGGGGCAGAGTGGCTACACCTTC
>-|TRBV27|TRBD2|TRBJ2-2
CASSTSGRTVGELFF
TGTGCCAGCAGTACTAGCGGGAGGACGGTCGGGGAGCTGTTTTTT
>-|TRBV5-1|-|TRBJ2-5
CASSLGGVETQYF
TGCGCCAGCAGCTTAGGGGGGGTAGAGACCCAGTACTTC
>once|TRBV7-9|TRBD1|TRBJ1-2
CASSLPGTGLYGYTF
TGTGCCAGCAGTTTACCCGGGACAGGGCTATATGGCTACACCTTC
>few|TRBV11-2|TRBD1|TRBJ2-7
CASSLETGGFNEQYF
TGTGCCAGCAGCTTAGAAACAGGGGGCTTCAACGAGCAGTACTTC
>-|TRBV19|TRBD1|TRBJ2-7
CASRVRDRAYEQYF
TGTGCCAGTAGGGTCCGGGACAGAGCCTACGAGCAGTACTTC
>-|TRBV10-3|-|TRBJ1-1
CAISGQSNTEAFF
TGTGCCATCTCAGGACAATCGAACACTGAAGCTTTCTTT
>-|TRBV11-2|-|TRBJ2-1
CASSFIDNEQFF
TGTGCCAGCAGCTTCATTGACAATGAGCAGTTCTTC
>-|TRBV28|-|TRBJ2-2
CASSRQIRNTGELFF
TGTGCCAGCAGCCGACAGATTAGGAACACCGGGGAGCTGTTTTTT
>-|TRBV6-5|TRBD1|TRBJ2-7
CASSYQDRGNYEQYF
TGTGCCAGCAGTTACCAGGACAGGGGCAACTACGAGCAGTACTTC
>-|TRBV7-3|TRBD2|TRBJ2-3
CASSLGTSGPTDTQYF
TGTGCCAGCAGCTTAGGGACTAGCGGGCCCACAGATACGCAGTATTTT
>-|TRBV5-1|TRBD1|TRBJ1-1
CASSWGQGSTEAFF
TGCGCCAGCAGCTGGGGACAGGGCTCCACTGAAGCTTTCTTT
>-|TRBV18|-|TRBJ2-7
CASSPSILDEQYF
TGTGCCAGCTCACCATCTATTCTAGACGAGCAGTACTTC
>-|TRBV15|TRBD1|TRBJ2-7
CATRVQGAHEQYF
TGTGCCACAAGAGTACAGGGGGCCCACGAGCAGTACTTC
>-|TRBV29-1|TRBD2|TRBJ2-1
CSDVGLAGGRSYNEQFF
TGCAGCGACGTGGGACTAGCGGGAGGCAGATCCTACAATGAGCAGTTCTTC
>-|TRBV21-1|-|TRBJ2-3
CASRRLAGDKDTQYF
TGTGCCAGCAGGAGACTAGCGGGAGACAAGGATACGCAGTATTTT
>-|TRBV11-1|TRBD2|TRBJ2-1
CASSLRGAGSYNEQFF
TGTGCCAGCAGCTTACGGGGAGCGGGATCCTACAATGAGCAGTTCTTC
>few|TRBV4-2|TRBD1|TRBJ2-3
CASSQGTGSTDTQYF
TGTGCCAGCAGCCAAGGGACAGGGAGCACAGATACGCAGTATTTT